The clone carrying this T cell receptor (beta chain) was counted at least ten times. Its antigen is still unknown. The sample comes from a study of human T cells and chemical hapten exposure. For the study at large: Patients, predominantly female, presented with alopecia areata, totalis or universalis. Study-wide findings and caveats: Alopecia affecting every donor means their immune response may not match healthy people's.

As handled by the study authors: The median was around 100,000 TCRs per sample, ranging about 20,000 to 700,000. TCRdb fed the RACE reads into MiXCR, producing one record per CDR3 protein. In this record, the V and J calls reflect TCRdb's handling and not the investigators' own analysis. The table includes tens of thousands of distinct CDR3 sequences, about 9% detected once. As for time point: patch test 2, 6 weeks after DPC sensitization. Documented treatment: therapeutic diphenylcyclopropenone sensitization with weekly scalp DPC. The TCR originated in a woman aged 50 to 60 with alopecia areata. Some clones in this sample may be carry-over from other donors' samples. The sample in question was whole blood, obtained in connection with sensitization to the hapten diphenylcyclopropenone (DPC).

CDR3 sequence reads: CASSLAPSGIPDTQYF. In DNA, the CDR3 is TGCGCCAGCAGCTTGGCCCCTAGCGGGATCCCAGATACGCAGTATTTT. This rearrangement joins TRBV5-1 to TRBJ2-3; 9 bases agree with TRBD2. Germline V gene data show CDR1 as SGHRS and CDR2 as YFSETQ. The V gene end was trimmed by 0 bases and the J gene end by 4 bases; junction bases not matched to a gene: 6. The CDR3 is 16 residues long.